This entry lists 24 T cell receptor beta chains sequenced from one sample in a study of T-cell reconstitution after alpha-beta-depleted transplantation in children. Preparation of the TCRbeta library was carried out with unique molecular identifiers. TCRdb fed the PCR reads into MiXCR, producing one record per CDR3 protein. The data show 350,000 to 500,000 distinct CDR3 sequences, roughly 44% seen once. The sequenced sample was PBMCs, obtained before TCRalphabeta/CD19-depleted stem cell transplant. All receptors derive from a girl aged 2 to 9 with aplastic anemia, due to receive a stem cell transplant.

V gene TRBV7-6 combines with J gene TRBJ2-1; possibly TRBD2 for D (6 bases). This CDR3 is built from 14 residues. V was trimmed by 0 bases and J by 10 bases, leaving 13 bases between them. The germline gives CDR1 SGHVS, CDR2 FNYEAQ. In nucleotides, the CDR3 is TGTGCCAGCAGCTTAGCGGAGCGGGTTGGGGAGCAGTTCTTC. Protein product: CASSLAERVGEQFF.

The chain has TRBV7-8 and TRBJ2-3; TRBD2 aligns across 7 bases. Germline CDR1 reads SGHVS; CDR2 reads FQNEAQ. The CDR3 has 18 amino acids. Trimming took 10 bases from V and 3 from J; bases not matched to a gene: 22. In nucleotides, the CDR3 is TGTGCCACCGCCTTAGAGGCTAGCGGATCCCTAGCAACAGATACGCAGTATTTT. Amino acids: CATALEASGSLATDTQYF.

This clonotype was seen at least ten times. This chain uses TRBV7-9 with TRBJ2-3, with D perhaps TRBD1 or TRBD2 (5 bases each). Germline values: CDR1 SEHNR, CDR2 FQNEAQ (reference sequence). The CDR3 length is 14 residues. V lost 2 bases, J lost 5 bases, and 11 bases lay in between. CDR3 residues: CASSLTGRGDTQYF. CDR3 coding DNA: TGTGCCAGCAGCTTAACGGGACGGGGAGATACGCAGTATTTT.

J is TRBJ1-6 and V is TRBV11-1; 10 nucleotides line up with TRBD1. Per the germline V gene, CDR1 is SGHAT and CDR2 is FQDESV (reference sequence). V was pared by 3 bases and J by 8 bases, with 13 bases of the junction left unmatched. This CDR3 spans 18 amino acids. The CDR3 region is CASSFGGQGPSRDSPLHF. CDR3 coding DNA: TGTGCCAGCAGCTTCGGGGGACAGGGGCCCTCTAGGGATTCACCCCTCCACTTT. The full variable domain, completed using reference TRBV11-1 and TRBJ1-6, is EAEVAQSPRYKITEKSQAVAFWCDPISGHATLYWYRQILGQGPELLVQFQDESVVDDSQLPKDRFSAERLKGVDSTLKIQPAELGDSAMYLCASSFGGQGPSRDSPLHFGNGTRLTVT.

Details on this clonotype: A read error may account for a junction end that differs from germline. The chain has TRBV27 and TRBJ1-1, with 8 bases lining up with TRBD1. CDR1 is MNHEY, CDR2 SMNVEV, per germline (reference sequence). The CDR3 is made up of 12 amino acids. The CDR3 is CACSGQGTEAFF. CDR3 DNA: TGTGCCTGCAGCGGACAGGGCACTGAAGCTTTCTTT.

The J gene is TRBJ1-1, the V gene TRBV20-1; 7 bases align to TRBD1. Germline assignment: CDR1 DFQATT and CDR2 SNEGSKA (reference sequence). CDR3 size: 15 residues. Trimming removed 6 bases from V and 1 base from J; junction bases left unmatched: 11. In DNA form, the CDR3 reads TGCAGTGCCCTCGACAGGGTCGACGAGAACACTGAAGCTTTCTTT. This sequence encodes CSALDRVDENTEAFF.

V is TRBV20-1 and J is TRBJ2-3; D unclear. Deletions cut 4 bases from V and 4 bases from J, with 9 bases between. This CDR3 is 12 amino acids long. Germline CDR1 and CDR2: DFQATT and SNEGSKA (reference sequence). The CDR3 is CSATGSSDTQYF. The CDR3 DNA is TGCAGTGCTACCGGGTCCTCAGATACGCAGTATTTT.

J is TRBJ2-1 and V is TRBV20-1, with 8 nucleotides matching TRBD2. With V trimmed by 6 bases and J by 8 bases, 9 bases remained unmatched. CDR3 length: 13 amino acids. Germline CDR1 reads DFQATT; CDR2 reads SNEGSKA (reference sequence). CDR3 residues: CSAGPGGLHEQFF. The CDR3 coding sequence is TGCAGTGCCGGGCCGGGAGGGCTCCATGAGCAGTTCTTC.

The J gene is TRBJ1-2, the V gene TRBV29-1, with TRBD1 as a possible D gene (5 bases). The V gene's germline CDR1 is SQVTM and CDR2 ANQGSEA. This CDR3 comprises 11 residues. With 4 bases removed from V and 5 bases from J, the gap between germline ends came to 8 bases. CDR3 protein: CSVGRDYGYTF. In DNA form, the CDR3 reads TGCAGCGTTGGCAGGGATTATGGCTACACCTTC.

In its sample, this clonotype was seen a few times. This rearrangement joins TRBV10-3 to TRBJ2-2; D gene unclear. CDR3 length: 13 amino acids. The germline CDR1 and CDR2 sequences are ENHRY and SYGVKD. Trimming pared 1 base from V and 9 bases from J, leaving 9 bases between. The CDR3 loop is CAISELGHRELFF. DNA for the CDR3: TGTGCCATCAGTGAGTTGGGCCACCGGGAGCTGTTTTTT.

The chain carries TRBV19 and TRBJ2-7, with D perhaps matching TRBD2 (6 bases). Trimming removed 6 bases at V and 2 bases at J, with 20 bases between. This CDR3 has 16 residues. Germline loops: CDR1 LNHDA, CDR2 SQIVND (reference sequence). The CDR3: CASSPLGLRETYEQYF. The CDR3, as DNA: TGTGCCAGTAGCCCACTCGGCCTCCGGGAGACCTACGAGCAGTACTTC. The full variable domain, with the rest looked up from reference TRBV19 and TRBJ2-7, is DGGITQSPKYLFRKEGQNVTLSCEQNLNHDAMYWYRQDPGQGLRLIYYSQIVNDFQKGDIAEGYSVSREKKESFPLTVTSAQKNPTAFYLCASSPLGLRETYEQYFGPGTRLTVT.

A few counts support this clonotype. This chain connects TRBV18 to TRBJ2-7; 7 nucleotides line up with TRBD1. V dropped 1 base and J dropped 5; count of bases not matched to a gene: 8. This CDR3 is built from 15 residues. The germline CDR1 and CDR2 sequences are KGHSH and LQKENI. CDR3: CASSPLEGAVHEQYF. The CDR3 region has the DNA TGTGCCAGCTCACCACTCGAGGGGGCAGTCCACGAGCAGTACTTC.

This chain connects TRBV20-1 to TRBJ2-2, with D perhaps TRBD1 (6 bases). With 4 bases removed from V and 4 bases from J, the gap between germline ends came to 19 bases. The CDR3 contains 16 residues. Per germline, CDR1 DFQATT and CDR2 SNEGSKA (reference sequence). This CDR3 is CSAMTNRVGGTGELFF. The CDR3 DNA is TGCAGTGCTATGACCAACAGGGTAGGGGGCACCGGGGAGCTGTTTTTT.

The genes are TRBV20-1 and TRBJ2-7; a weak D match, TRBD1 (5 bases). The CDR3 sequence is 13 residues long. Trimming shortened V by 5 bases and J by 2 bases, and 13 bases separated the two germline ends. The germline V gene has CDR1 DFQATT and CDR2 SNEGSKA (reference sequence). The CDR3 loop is CSAQTAFAYEQYF. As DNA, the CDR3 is TGCAGTGCTCAGACAGCGTTTGCCTACGAGCAGTACTTC.

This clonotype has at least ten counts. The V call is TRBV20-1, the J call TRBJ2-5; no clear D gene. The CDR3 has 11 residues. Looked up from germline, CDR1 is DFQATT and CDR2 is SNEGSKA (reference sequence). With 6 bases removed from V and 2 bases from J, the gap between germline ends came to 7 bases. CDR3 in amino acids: CSAQRQETQYF. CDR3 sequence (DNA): TGCAGTGCCCAGAGGCAAGAGACCCAGTACTTC.

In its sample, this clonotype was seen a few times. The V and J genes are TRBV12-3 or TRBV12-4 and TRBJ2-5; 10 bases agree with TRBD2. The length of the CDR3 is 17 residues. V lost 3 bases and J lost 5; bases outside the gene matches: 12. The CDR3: CASSLGTLAGARETQYF. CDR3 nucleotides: TGTGCCAGCAGTTTGGGGACTCTAGCGGGAGCGAGGGAGACCCAGTACTTC.

In nucleotides, the CDR3 is TGTGCCAGCAGCCCTTTAAGCCCGTTAGGGGTGGACATTCAGTACTTC. It is translated as CASSPLSPLGVDIQYF. This sequence joins TRBV28 and TRBJ2-4; tentatively, D is TRBD1 (5 bases). This CDR3 is built from 16 residues. The germline gives CDR1 MDHEN, CDR2 SYDVKM. Trimming took 6 bases from V and 8 from J, leaving 23 bases between them.

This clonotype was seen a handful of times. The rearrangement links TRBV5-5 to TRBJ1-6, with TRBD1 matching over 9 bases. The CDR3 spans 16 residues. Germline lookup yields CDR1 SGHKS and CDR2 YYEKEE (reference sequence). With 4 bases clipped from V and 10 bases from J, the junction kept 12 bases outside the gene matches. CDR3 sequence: CASSTLGGTGLSPLHF. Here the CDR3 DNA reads TGTGCCAGCAGCACCCTTGGGGGGACAGGGTTGTCACCCCTCCACTTT.

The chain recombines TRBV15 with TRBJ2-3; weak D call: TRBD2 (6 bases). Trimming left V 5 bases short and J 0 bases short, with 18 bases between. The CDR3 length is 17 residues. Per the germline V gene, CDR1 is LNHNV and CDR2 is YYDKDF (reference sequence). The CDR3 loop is CATSETAPGTSTDTQYF. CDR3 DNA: TGTGCCACCAGCGAGACGGCGCCGGGGACTAGCACAGATACGCAGTATTTT.

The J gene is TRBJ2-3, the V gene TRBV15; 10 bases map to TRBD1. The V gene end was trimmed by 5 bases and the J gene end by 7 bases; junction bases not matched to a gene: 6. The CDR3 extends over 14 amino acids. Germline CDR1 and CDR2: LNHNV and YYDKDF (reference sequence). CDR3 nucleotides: TGTGCCACCAGCGGGGGACAGGGGCTAAATACGCAGTATTTT. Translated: CATSGGQGLNTQYF. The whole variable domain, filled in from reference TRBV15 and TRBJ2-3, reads DAMVIQNPRYQVTQFGKPVTLSCSQTLNHNVMYWYQQKSSQAPKLLFHYYDKDFNNEADTPDNFQSRRPNTSFCFLDIRSPGLGDTAMYLCATSGGQGLNTQYFGPGTRLTVL.

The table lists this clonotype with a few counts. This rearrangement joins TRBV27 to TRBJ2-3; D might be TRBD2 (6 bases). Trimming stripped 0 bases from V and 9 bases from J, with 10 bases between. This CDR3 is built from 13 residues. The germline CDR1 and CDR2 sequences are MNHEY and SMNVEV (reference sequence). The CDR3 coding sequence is TGTGCCAGCAGTTTATCATGGGGGGAGACGCAGTATTTT. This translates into CASSLSWGETQYF.

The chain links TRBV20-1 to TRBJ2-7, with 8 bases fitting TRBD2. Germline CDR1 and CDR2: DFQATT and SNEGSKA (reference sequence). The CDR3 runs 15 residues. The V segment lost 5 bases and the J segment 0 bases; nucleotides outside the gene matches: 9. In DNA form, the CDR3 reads TGCAGTGCTGGGACTGGGACTAGAGTCTCCTACGAGCAGTACTTC. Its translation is CSAGTGTRVSYEQYF.

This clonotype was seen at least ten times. CDR3 DNA: TGTGCCAGCAAGGGCACTGAAGCTTTCTTT. Encoded protein: CASKGTEAFF. V usage is TRBV6-5 and J usage is TRBJ1-1; D ambiguous. The CDR3 spans 10 residues. CDR1 is MNHEY and CDR2 is SVGAGI in the germline V gene. With 7 bases removed from V and 4 bases from J, the gap between germline ends came to 4 bases.

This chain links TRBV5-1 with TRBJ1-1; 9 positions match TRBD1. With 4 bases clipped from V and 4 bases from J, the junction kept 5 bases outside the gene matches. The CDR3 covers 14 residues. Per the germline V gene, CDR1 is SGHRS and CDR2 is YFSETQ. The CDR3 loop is CASSVGQGSTEAFF. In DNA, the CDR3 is TGCGCCAGCAGCGTCGGACAGGGGAGCACTGAAGCTTTCTTT.